This T cell receptor (beta chain) was sequenced for a study of shared clonotypes between healthy human individuals (dated by TCRdb to about 2020). Context from the whole study: Three men and two women, aged 18 to 49 years, made up the cohort. For each donor, CD4 naive and CD4 memory were each run on three plates, CD8 naive on two plates, and CD8 memory on one plate. To increase sequencing depth and limit assay-specific biases, TCR repertoire library preparation and sequencing were carried out by different laboratories using diverse techniques. Blood TCR repertoires of four to six healthy adults were deeply sequenced to estimate repertoire size and the extent of clonotype sharing between individuals. Between about 0.8 and 8.9 billion PBMCs per donor were obtained by leukapheresis.

Using the deep immunoSEQ assay, TCR CDR3 regions were amplified from genomic DNA by multiplex PCR. Extracted genomic DNA from each cell subset was spread evenly across all wells of several immunoSEQ 96-well plates, with each plate serving as a replicate. For sorted subsets, roughly 200 ng genomic DNA, equal to 30,000 or so T cell genomes, was loaded into each replicate PCR. Purified libraries were measured with a Qubit 3.0 fluorometer, size-checked on a Bioanalyzer 2100, and measured again with the KAPA Library Quantification kit. A separate single-read 150-cycle Illumina NextSeq 550 flow cell was used to sequence each immunoSEQ 96-well plate. Concerning the study's data processing: Because only junctional sequences without quality scores were contained in the immunoSEQ output, filtering matching that applied to full-length reads could not be performed. Sequences were annotated with PyIR, a Python wrapper for IgBLAST v1.9, using IMGT germline references to assign V/J genes and CDR3. Reads with weak V/J assignments (E-value above 1e-6), missing CDR3, stop codons, out-of-frame junctions, or ambiguous translated residues were removed. A V3J clonotype was defined by an identical inferred V gene, J gene, and CDR3 amino acid sequence. To compute the percentage overlap between repertoires, the number of shared unique clonotypes was divided by the size of the smaller repertoire. RTK rarefaction, the Chao1 estimator, and Recon v2.1 estimates of unobserved clonotypes were used to assess repertoire richness. OLGA was used to compute generation probabilities for all TCRbeta clonotypes that the gDNA method yielded from several donors. TCRdb's version of the immuneACCESS table is confined to in-frame rearrangements and falls short of the full clone set. An unresolved V gene accounts for under half of the shortfall where checked; the remainder is of unknown origin. V, J and clone size are those of that table, while D and trimming were read from the DNA. The sample table shows 90,000 to 120,000 clones, and about 63% are seen once. Approximately 24% of the sample is held by the ten biggest clonotypes.

Regarding this clone: The antigen it recognizes is unknown. No clone much larger than this one lies a single base away; base qualities are absent.

The donors were healthy, HIV-negative adults who had no recently reported acute infections or vaccinations. All donors were Caucasian adults living in Nashville, Tennessee, USA. CD8 memory samples combined magnetically selected CD45RO+ cells with CCR7-negative CD45RA+ effector memory (TemRA) cells. Blood was collected by leukapheresis, and PBMCs were isolated by Ficoll-Histopaque density gradient centrifugation and then cryopreserved in liquid nitrogen vapor phase. Purity and quantity of every magnetically sorted T cell population were checked by analytical flow cytometry. From each sorted fraction, genomic DNA was isolated and quantified by UV absorbance on a Nanodrop 2000c. CDR3 length: 15 amino acids, cysteine to phenylalanine. CDR3 DNA only is kept here, 45 bases in frame from base 1. Based on the germline V gene, the CDR1 and CDR2 sequences are MDHEN and SYDVKM. Germline trimming amounts to 3 bases on V and 3 bases on J, with 6 as the count of junction bases outside the gene matches.

Study-level results and caveats: Sampling was restricted to blood, and TCR repertoires in tissues likely differ from the TCR repertoires found in blood. Compared with non-shared clonotypes, the clonotypes found in all four sorted-subset donors had higher generation probabilities. Because the study included a small number of donors, the genetic and exposure-history diversity represented was limited. Sharing across a few donors was observed for about 4.8% of naive CD4, 3% to 4% of naive CD8, around 2.5% of memory CD4, and about 0.4% of memory CD8 clonotypes. Incomplete sequencing was indicated by rarefaction of sorted-subset datasets, despite the large sequencing depth. Pairwise subsampling led to the expectation that sequencing depth would affect the degree of clonotype sharing among donors. Naive subsets generally had larger estimated clonotype richness than memory subsets did.

The rearrangement combines TRBV28 with TRBJ2-7; the junction holds 9 bases that match TRBD2. This TCR derives from a woman under 40 in good health. Sequencing was performed on memory CD8+ T cells sorted from blood. The sample's cell subset or site label, in plain terms: CD45RO+ cells pooled with CCR7-negative TemRA cells. This receptor carries the CDR3 CASSFFLAGIYEQYF. The nucleotide sequence reads TGTGCCAGCAGTTTTTTTCTAGCGGGGATCTACGAGCAGTACTTC.